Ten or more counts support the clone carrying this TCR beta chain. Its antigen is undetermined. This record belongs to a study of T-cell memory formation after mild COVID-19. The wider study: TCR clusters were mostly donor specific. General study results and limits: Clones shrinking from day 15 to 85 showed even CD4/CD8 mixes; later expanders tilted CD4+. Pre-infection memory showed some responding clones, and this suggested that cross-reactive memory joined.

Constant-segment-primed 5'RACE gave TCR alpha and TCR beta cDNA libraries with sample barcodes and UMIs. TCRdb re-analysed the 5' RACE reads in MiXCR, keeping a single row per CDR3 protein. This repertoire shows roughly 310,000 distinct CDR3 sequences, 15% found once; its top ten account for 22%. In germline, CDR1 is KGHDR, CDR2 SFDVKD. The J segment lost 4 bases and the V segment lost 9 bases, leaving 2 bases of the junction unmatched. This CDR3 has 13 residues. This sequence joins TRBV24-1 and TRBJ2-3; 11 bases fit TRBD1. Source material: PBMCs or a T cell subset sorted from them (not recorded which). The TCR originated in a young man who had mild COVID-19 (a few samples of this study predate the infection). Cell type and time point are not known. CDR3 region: CATEGQGADTQYF. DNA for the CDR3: TGTGCCACCGAGGGACAGGGGGCAGATACGCAGTATTTT.